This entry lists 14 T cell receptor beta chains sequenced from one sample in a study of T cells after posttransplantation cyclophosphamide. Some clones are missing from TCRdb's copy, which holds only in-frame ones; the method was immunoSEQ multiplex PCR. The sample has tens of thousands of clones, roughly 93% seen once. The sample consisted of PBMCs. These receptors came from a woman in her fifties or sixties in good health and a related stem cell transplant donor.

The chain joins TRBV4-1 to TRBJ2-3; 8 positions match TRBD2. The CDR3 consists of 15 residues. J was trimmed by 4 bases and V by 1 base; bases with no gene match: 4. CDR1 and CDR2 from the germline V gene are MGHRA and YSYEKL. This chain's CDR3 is CASSQGGLDPDTQYF. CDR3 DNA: TGCGCCAGCAGCCAAGGGGGACTAGATCCAGATACGCAGTATTTT.

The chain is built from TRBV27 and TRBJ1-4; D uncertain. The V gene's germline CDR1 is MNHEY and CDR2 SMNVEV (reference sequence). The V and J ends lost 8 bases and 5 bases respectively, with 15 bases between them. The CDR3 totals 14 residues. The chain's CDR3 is CASSERNQNEKLFF. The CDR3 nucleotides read TGTGCCAGCTCGGAGAGAAACCAAAATGAAAAACTGTTTTTT.

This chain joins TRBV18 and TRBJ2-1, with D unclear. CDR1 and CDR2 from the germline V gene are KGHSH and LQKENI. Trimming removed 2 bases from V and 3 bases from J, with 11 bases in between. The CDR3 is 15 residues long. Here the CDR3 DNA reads TGTGCCAGCTCACCAGTAAGCGCGAGCTACAATGAGCAGTTCTTC. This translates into CASSPVSASYNEQFF.

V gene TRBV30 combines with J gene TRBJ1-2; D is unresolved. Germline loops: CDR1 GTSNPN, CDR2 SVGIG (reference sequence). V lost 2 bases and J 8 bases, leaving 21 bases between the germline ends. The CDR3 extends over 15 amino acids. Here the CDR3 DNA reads TGTGCCTGGAGTTTCCCGTCACTAACACGGATCGGCTACACCTTC. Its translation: CAWSFPSLTRIGYTF.

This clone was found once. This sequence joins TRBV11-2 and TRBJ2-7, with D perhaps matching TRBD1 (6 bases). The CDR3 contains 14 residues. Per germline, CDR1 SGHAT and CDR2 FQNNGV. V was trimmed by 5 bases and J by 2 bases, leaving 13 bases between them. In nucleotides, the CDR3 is TGTGCCAGCAGCGCTCCCCGGGACACCTACGAGCAGTACTTC. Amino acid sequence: CASSAPRDTYEQYF.

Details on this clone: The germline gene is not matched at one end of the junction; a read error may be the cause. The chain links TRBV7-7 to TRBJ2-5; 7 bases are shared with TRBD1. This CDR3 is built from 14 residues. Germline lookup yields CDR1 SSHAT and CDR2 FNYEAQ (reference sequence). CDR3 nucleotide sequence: TGTGCTAGCAGCCCGGACAGGTTTTATGAGACCCAGTACTTC. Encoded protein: CASSPDRFYETQYF. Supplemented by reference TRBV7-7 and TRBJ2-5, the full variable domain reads GAGVSQSPRYKVTKRGQDVTLRCDPISSHATLYWYQQALGQGPEFLTYFNYEAQPDKSGLPSDRFSAERPEGSISTLTIQRTEQRDSAMYRCASSPDRFYETQYFGPGTRLLVL.

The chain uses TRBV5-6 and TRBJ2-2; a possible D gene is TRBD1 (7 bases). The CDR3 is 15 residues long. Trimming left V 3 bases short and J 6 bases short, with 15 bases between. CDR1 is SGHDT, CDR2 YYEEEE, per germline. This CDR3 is CASSSAGGMAGELFF. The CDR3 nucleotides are TGTGCCAGCAGCTCTGCAGGGGGGATGGCCGGGGAGCTGTTTTTT.

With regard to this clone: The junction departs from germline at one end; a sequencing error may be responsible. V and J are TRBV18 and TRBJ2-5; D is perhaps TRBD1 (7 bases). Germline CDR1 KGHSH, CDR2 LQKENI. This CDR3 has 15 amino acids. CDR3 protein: CASSPPAGGLETQYF. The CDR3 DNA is TGTGCCAGCTCCCCACCCGCAGGGGGGTTAGAGACCCAGTACTTC.

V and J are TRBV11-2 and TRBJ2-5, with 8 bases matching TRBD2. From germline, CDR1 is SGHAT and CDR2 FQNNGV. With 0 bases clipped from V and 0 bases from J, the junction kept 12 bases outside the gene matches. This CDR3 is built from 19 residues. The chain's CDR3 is CASSLDGLAVAGYQETQYF. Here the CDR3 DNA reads TGTGCCAGCAGCTTAGATGGGTTGGCGGTAGCGGGGTACCAAGAGACCCAGTACTTC. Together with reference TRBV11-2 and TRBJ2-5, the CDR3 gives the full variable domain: EAGVAQSPRYKIIEKRQSVAFWCNPISGHATLYWYQQILGQGPKLLIQFQNNGVVDDSQLPKDRFSAERLKGVDSTLKIQPAKLEDSAVYLCASSLDGLAVAGYQETQYFGPGTRLLVL.

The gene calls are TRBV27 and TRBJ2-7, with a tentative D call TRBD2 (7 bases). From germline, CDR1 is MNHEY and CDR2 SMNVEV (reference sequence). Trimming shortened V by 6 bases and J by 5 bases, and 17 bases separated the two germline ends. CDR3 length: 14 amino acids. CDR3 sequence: CASSRYGGQDEQYF. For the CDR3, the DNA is TGTGCCAGCAGCCGATACGGGGGGCAGGACGAGCAGTACTTC.

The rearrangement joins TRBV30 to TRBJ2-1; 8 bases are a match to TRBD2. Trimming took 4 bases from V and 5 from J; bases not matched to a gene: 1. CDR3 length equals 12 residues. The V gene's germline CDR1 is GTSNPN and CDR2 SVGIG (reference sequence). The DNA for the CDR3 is TGTGCCTGGACTAGCGGGCACAATGAGCAGTTCTTC. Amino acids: CAWTSGHNEQFF. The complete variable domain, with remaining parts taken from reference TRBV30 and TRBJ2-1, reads SQTIHQWPATLVQPVGSPLSLECTVEGTSNPNLYWYRQAAGRGLQLLFYSVGIGQISSEVPQNLSASRPQDRQFILSSKKLLLSDSGFYLCAWTSGHNEQFFGPGTRLTVL.

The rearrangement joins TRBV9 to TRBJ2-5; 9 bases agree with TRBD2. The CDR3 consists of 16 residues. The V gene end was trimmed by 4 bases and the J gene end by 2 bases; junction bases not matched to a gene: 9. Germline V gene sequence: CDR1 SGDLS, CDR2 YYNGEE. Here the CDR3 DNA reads TGTGCCAGCAGCCCCCGGTGGCTAGCGGGGCAAGAGACCCAGTACTTC. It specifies CASSPRWLAGQETQYF.

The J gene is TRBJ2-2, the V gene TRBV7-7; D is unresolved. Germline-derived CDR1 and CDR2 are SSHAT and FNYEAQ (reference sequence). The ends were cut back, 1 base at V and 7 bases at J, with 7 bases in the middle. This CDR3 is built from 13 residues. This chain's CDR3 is CASSLVIGGELFF. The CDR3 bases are TGTGCCAGCAGCTTAGTTATCGGCGGGGAGCTGTTTTTT.

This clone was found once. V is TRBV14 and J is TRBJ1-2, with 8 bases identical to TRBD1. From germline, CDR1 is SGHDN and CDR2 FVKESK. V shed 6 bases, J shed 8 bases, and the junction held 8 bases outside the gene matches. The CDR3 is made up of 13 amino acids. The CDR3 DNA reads TGTGCCAGCAGTCAGGTCACAGGGGGAGGCTACACCTTC. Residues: CASSQVTGGGYTF.